This TCR beta chain comes out of a study of Ad26.COV2.S vaccination and SARS-CoV-2 variants. Study details: The authors gave Ad26.COV2.S intramuscularly, either once or twice 56 days apart.

As regards this clone: This CDR3 is also generated by other DNA sequences in the sample.

The data were produced by immunoSEQ multiplex PCR, yet TCRdb's version contains in-frame clones alone and is incomplete. Of about 680,000 clones detected, 89% appear once; the ten largest clones hold approximately 1.5%. The V gene lost 5 bases and the J gene lost 2 bases, with 3 bases spanning the gap. The CDR3 totals 11 residues. CDR1 and CDR2 from the germline V gene are SGHAT and FQDESV (reference sequence). As to treatment: about 20 received Ad26.COV2.S at low or high dose, single or two shots; a few received placebo; per-sample allocation not given. After the first vaccine or placebo injection, samples were drawn on day 63.

The chain links TRBV11-1 to TRBJ2-5; D uncertain. Sample: peripheral blood, taken in a trial of Ad26.COV2.S vaccine versus placebo. This sequence was found in a person aged 18 to 59 who received the Ad26.COV2.S COVID-19 vaccine or a placebo. This CDR3 reads CASSAQETQYF. CDR3 bases: TGTGCCAGCAGCGCACAAGAGACCCAGTACTTC. Together with reference TRBV11-1 and TRBJ2-5, the CDR3 gives the full variable domain: EAEVAQSPRYKITEKSQAVAFWCDPISGHATLYWYRQILGQGPELLVQFQDESVVDDSQLPKDRFSAERLKGVDSTLKIQPAELGDSAMYLCASSAQETQYFGPGTRLLVL.